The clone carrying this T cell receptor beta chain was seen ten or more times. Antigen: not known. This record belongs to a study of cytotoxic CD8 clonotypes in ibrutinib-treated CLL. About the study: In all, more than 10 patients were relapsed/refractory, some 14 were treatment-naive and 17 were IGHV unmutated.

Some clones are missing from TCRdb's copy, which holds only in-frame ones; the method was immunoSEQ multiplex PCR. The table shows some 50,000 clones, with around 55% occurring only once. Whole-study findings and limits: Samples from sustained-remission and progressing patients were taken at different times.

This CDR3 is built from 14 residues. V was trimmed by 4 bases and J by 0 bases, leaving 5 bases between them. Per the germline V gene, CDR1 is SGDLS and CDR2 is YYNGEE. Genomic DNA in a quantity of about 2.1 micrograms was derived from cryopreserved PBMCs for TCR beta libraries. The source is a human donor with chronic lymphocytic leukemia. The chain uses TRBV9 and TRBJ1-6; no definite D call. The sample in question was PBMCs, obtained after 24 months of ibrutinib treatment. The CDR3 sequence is CASSINSYNSPLHF. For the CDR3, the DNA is TGTGCCAGCAGCATCAACTCCTATAATTCACCCCTCCACTTT.